Sequencing of this T cell receptor beta chain was carried out in a study of blood T cell repertoires in COVID-19. This clone came up a few times. Libraries were prepared by immunoSEQ multiplex PCR; TCRdb keeps only in-frame clonotypes and omits some of them. The sample contains fewer than 350,000 clones, about 89% of which appear only once. With V trimmed by 10 bases and J by 4 bases, 5 bases remained unmatched. The germline gives CDR1 KGHDR, CDR2 SFDVKD. The CDR3 loop spans 12 amino acids. The sequence derives from a middle-aged man with active or convalescent COVID-19. Sequenced sample: peripheral blood. The V and J genes are TRBV24-1 and TRBJ1-1; TRBD1 aligns across 7 bases. The CDR3 bases are TGTGCCACAGGGGGCGCGGGCACTGAAGCTTTCTTT. It translates to CATGGAGTEAFF.